The sequence of this T cell receptor beta chain was determined in a study of T cells after yellow fever vaccination. This clonotype turned up a few times. TCRdb re-analysed the 5' RACE reads in MiXCR, keeping a single row per CDR3 protein. Altogether some 320,000 distinct CDR3 sequences are present, 3.5% to 5% being singletons, with the ten largest covering 15% to 20%. The clonotype originates from a man aged 18 to 29 who received the YFV17D yellow fever vaccine. The sequenced sample was PBMCs, obtained 15 days after the yellow fever booster vaccination.

CDR3 bases: TGCAGTGCTACCGACTCAACTAATGAAAAACTGTTTTTT. It codes for CSATDSTNEKLFF. The chain uses TRBV20-1 and TRBJ1-4; the D is unclear. This CDR3 contains 13 residues. Germline lookup yields CDR1 DFQATT and CDR2 SNEGSKA (reference sequence). The V and J ends lost 4 bases and 0 bases respectively, with 6 bases between them.